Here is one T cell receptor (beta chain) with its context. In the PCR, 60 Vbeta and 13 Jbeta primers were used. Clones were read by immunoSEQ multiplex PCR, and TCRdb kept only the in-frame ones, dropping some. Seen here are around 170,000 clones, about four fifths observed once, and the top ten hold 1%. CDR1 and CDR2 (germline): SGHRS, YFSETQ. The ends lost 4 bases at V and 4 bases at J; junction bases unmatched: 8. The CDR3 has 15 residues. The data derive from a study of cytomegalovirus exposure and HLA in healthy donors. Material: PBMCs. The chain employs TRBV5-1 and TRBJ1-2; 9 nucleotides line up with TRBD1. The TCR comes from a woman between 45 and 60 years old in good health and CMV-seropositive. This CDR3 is CASSVGTGRLYGYTF. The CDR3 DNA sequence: TGCGCCAGCAGCGTGGGGACAGGGCGACTCTATGGCTACACCTTC.